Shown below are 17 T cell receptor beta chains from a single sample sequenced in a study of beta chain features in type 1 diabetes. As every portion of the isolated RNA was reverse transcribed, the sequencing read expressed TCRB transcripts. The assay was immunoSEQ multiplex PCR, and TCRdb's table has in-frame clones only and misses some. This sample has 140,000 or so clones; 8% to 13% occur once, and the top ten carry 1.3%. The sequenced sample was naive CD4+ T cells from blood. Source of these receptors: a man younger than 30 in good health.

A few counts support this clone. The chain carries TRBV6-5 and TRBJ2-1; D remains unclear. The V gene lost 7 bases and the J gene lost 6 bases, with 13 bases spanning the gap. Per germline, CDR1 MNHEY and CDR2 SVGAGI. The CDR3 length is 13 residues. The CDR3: CASKNGVFNEQFF. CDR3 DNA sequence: TGTGCCAGCAAAAACGGAGTGTTCAATGAGCAGTTCTTC.

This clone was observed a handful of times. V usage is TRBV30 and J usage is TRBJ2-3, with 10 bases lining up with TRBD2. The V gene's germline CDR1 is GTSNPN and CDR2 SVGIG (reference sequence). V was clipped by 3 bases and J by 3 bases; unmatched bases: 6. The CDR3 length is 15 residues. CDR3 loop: CAWSATSGATDTQYF. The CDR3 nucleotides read TGTGCCTGGAGCGCTACTAGCGGGGCTACAGATACGCAGTATTTT. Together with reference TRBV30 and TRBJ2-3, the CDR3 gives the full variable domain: SQTIHQWPATLVQPVGSPLSLECTVEGTSNPNLYWYRQAAGRGLQLLFYSVGIGQISSEVPQNLSASRPQDRQFILSSKKLLLSDSGFYLCAWSATSGATDTQYFGPGTRLTVL.

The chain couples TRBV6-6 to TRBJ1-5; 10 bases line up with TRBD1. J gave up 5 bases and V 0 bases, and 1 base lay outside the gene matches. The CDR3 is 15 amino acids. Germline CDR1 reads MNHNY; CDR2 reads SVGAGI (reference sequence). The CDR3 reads CASSYSGQGYQPQHF. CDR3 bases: TGTGCCAGCAGTTACTCGGGACAGGGGTATCAGCCCCAGCATTTT.

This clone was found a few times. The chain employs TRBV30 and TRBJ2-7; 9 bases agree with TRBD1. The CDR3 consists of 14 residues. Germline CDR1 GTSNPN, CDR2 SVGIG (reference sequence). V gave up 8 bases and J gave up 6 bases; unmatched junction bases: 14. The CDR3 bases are TGTGCCCCCGAGGCCCGACAGGGGGTCAGCGAGCAGTACTTC. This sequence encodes CAPEARQGVSEQYF.

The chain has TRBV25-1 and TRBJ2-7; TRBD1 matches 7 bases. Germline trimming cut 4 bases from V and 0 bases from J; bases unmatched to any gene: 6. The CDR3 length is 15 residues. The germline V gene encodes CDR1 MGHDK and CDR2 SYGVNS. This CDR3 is CASSGRQGLSYEQYF. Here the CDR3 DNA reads TGTGCCAGCAGTGGTAGACAGGGCCTCTCCTACGAGCAGTACTTC.

The CDR3 region is CASSQEERAGGKFF. Here the CDR3 DNA reads TGCGCCAGCAGCCAAGAAGAGAGAGCAGGGGGTAAGTTCTTC. This chain uses TRBV4-3 with TRBJ2-1; 7 bases fit TRBD1. The CDR3 spans 14 residues. Germline V lookup: CDR1 LGHNA, CDR2 YSLEER. V was pared by 0 bases and J by 14 bases, with 10 bases of the junction left unmatched.

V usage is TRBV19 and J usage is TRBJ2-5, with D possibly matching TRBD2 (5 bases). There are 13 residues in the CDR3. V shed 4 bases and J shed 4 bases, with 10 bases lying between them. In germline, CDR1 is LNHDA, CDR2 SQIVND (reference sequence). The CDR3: CASSRVGRETQYF. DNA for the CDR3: TGTGCCAGTAGTAGAGTAGGGAGAGAGACCCAGTACTTC.

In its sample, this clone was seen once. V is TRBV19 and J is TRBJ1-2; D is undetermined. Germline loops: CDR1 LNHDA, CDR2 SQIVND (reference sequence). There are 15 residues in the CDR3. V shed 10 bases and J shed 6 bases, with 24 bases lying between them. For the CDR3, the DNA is TGTGCCACAGCCCGACCGGGGAAAATTCGAAATGGCTACACCTTC. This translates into CATARPGKIRNGYTF.

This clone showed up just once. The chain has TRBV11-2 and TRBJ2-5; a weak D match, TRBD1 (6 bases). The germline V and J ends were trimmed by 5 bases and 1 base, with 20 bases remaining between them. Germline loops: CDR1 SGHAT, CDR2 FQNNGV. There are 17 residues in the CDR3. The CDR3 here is CASSTRDTGEPQETQYF. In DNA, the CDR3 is TGTGCCAGCAGCACGAGGGACACCGGAGAACCCCAAGAGACCCAGTACTTC.

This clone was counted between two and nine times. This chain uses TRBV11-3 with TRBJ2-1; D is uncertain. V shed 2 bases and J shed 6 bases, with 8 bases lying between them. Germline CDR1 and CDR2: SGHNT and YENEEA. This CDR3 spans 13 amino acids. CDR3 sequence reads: CASSLSPRNEQFF. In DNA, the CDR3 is TGTGCCAGCAGCTTATCCCCCCGCAATGAGCAGTTCTTC. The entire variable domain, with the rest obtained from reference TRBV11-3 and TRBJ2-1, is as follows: EAGVVQSPRYKIIEKKQPVAFWCNPISGHNTLYWYLQNLGQGPELLIRYENEEAVDDSQLPKDRFSAERLKGVDSTLKIQPAELGDSAVYLCASSLSPRNEQFFGPGTRLTVL.

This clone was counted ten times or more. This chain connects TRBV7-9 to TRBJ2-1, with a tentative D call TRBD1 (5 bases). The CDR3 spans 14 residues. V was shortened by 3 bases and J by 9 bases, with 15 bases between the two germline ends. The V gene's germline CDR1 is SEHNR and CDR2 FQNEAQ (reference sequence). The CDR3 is CASSFKGIFGEQFF. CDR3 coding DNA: TGTGCCAGCAGCTTCAAGGGGATTTTTGGTGAGCAGTTCTTC.

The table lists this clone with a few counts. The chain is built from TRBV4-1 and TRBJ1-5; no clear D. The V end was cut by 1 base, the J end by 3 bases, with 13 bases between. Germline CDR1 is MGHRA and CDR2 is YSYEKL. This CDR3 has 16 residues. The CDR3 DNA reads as TGCGCCAGCAGCCAAGGGGGAGGACGGTTCAATCAGCCCCAGCATTTT. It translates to CASSQGGGRFNQPQHF.

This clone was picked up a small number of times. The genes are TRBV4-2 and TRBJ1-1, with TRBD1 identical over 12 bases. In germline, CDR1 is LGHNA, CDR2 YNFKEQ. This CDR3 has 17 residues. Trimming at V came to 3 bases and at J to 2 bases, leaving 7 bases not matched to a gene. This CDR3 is CASSQELGTGGNTEAFF. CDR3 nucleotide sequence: TGTGCCAGCAGCCAGGAACTCGGGACAGGGGGCAACACTGAAGCTTTCTTT.

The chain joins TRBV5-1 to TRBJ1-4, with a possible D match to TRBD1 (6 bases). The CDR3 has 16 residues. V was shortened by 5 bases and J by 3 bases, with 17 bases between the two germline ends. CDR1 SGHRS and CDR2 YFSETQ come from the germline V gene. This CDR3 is CASRAITGPANEKLFF. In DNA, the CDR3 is TGCGCCAGCAGGGCCATAACAGGGCCGGCTAATGAAAAACTGTTTTTT. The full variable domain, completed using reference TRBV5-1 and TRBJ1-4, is KAGVTQTPRYLIKTRGQQVTLSCSPISGHRSVSWYQQTPGQGLQFLFEYFSETQRNKGNFPGRFSGRQFSNSRSEMNVSTLELGDSALYLCASRAITGPANEKLFFGSGTQLSVL.

The CDR3 loop reads CASSVPGQAETQYF. The DNA of the CDR3 is TGTGCCAGCAGCGTCCCGGGACAGGCGGAGACCCAGTACTTC. The V call is TRBV9, the J call TRBJ2-5; the match to TRBD1 covers 8 bases. The CDR3 is 14 amino acids. J lost 5 bases, V lost 2 bases, and 5 bases had no gene match. The germline CDR1 and CDR2 sequences are SGDLS and YYNGEE.

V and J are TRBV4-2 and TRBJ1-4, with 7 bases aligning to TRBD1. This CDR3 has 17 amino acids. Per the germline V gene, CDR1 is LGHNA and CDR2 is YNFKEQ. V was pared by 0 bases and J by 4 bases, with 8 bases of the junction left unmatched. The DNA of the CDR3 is TGTGCCAGCAGCCAAGAATATCGACAGGGCGGTAATGAAAAACTGTTTTTT. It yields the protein CASSQEYRQGGNEKLFF.

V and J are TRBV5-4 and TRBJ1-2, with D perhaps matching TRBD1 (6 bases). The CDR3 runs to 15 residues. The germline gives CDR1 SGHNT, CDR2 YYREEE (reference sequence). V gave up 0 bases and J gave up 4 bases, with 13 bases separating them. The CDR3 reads CASSLDGGGGYGYTF. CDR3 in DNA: TGTGCCAGCAGCTTGGATGGCGGGGGCGGCTATGGCTACACCTTC.